This paragraph covers one T cell receptor (beta chain) sequence. Its antigen remains unknown. The CDR3 contains 13 residues. Trimming left V 2 bases short and J 9 bases short, with 8 bases between. Germline V gene sequence: CDR1 MNHEY, CDR2 SVGAGI. These data originate in a study of T cell responses to AZD1222 COVID-19 vaccine. Study background: Whether given at about 4 or about 12 weeks, second doses were pooled.

The table came from immunoSEQ multiplex PCR; TCRdb's copy has only in-frame clones and leaves some out. The sample has just under 95,000 clones, around 86% seen once. Overall study results and limits: Clonal diversity was possibly underestimated, and white British individuals and females predominated among donors.

This chain connects TRBV6-5 to TRBJ1-6, with a possible D match to TRBD1 (5 bases). This TCR was recovered from an adult in good health. The starting material was peripheral blood, obtained on day 0 of AZD1222 vaccination. The CDR3 DNA reads TGTGCCAGCAGTTACCAAAGGGGTTCACCCCTCCACTTT. Translated, it gives CASSYQRGSPLHF.